This T cell receptor (beta chain) originates from a study of T-cell memory formation after mild COVID-19. Study background: The two donors had largely donor-specific TCR clusters.

Libraries for TCRalpha and TCRbeta carried sample barcodes and unique molecular identifiers via 5'RACE. TCRdb processed the 5' RACE reads anew with MiXCR; each CDR3 protein has one entry. The top ten clones hold around 8.1% of a sample with around 450,000 distinct CDR3 sequences, around 24% of them seen once. Findings and limits, study-wide: The finding that pre-infection memory included some responding clones suggested that cross-reactive memory joined.

This clonotype appeared a few times. The antigen is not known. The V end was cut by 3 bases, the J end by 0 bases, with 12 bases between. The CDR3 is made up of 16 amino acids. Germline V gene lookup returns CDR1 MNHEY and CDR2 SMNVEV (reference sequence). The J gene is TRBJ2-1, the V gene TRBV27, with D possibly called TRBD1 or TRBD2 (5 bases each). The sequenced material came from PBMCs or a T cell subset sorted from them (not recorded which). The source is an adult woman who had mild COVID-19 (a few samples of this study predate the infection). Cell type and time point are not known. The chain's CDR3 is CASSLSRESSYNEQFF. CDR3 DNA sequence: TGTGCCAGCAGTTTGTCCAGGGAGAGCTCCTACAATGAGCAGTTCTTC.